The TCR beta chain described here comes from a study of CD8+CD57+ T cells in acquired aplastic anemia. Background on the study: Quantities of DNA derived from sorted CD4+ and CD8+ cells averaged approximately 3 ug. Healthy donor CD4+ cell samples had a mean of roughly 9.8 million reads. Study-wide results and caveats: Overlapping CD8+ CDR3 repertoires of patients and controls contained nearly 30 shared sequences. Patients versus controls showed no significant CD8+ Simpson's diversity difference.

V lost 3 bases, J lost 0 bases, and 21 bases lay in between. The V gene's germline CDR1 is DFQATT and CDR2 SNEGSKA (reference sequence). CDR3 length: 17 amino acids. A remark on this clonotype: As yet, its antigen is unknown.

Genomic DNA templated the TCR beta VDJ and CDR3 profiling. Each CDR3 protein gets one entry after TCRdb re-called the reads with MiXCR. The table lists some 220,000 distinct CDR3 sequences, about a third of them singletons. Sequences were obtained from sorted CD4+, CD8+, or CD8+CD57+ T cells (not recorded which) from PBMCs. The sequence came from a human donor in good health, serving as a control. The chain carries TRBV20-1 and TRBJ2-7, with D tentatively TRBD1 (6 bases). CDR3 bases: TGCAGTGCTAGTTCCCTTCTTACAGGGCTTCTCTCCTACGAGCAGTACTTC. Its translation: CSASSLLTGLLSYEQYF.